Following are 6 T cell receptor beta chains from one sample sequenced in a study of cytomegalovirus exposure and HLA in healthy donors. Primers for the PCR totalled 60 Vbeta and 13 Jbeta. Some clones are missing from TCRdb's copy, which holds only in-frame ones; the method was immunoSEQ multiplex PCR. The sample records 150,000 to 200,000 clones, 82% being singletons. The sequencing sample was made of PBMCs. These receptor sequences come from a boy aged 2 to 10 in good health and CMV-seronegative.

CDR3: CASSGGTSNEQFF. CDR3 nucleotides: TGTGCCAGCAGCGGCGGGACTAGCAACGAGCAGTTCTTC. J is TRBJ2-1 and V is TRBV5-6; the match to TRBD2 covers 9 bases. J lost 10 bases, V lost 4 bases, and 6 bases had no gene match. The CDR3 runs to 13 residues. The germline V gene has CDR1 SGHDT and CDR2 YYEEEE.

The J gene is TRBJ1-2, the V gene TRBV9; D might be TRBD1 (5 bases). Germline V lookup: CDR1 SGDLS, CDR2 YYNGEE. The CDR3 sequence is 14 residues long. Between the trimmed V and J ends, which lost 0 bases and 2 bases, there was a span of 8 bases. DNA of the CDR3: TGTGCCAGCAGCGTAGCTGCAGGGAACTATGGCTACACCTTC. It yields the protein CASSVAAGNYGYTF.

The chain carries TRBV7-2 and TRBJ2-1; tentative D call: TRBD1 (5 bases). This CDR3 spans 15 amino acids. Germline assignment: CDR1 SGHTA and CDR2 FQGNSA. The V and J ends lost 3 bases and 10 bases respectively, with 19 bases between them. CDR3 bases: TGTGCCAGCAGCTTCGTTGATCAGGTGGGGCGGGAGCAGTTCTTC. Translating gives CASSFVDQVGREQFF.

The chain recombines TRBV29-1 with TRBJ1-4, with D perhaps matching TRBD1 (6 bases). V was trimmed by 4 bases and J by 7 bases, leaving 13 bases between them. From germline, CDR1 is SQVTM and CDR2 ANQGSEA. The CDR3 runs to 13 residues. The chain's CDR3 is CSVGAGGGEKLFF. The CDR3 DNA sequence: TGCAGCGTTGGAGCGGGGGGCGGTGAAAAACTGTTTTTT.

The CDR3 region is CASSSRQGATPYEQYF. The CDR3, as DNA: TGTGCCAGCAGCAGTCGACAGGGGGCCACGCCCTACGAGCAGTACTTC. The rearrangement uses TRBV5-4 and TRBJ2-7; 10 nucleotides line up with TRBD1. This CDR3 contains 16 residues. The trim removed 4 bases at V and 2 bases at J, leaving 9 bases unmatched. CDR1 SGHNT and CDR2 YYREEE come from the germline V gene (reference sequence).

This chain joins TRBV4-2 and TRBJ1-5; 11 positions match TRBD1. This CDR3 region has 16 residues. Germline V lookup: CDR1 LGHNA, CDR2 YNFKEQ. Trimming cost V 4 bases and J 5 bases; bases outside gene matches: 7. The CDR3 DNA follows: TGTGCCAGCAGCCCCGGGACAGGGGGAACTCATCAGCCCCAGCATTTT. Its protein product is CASSPGTGGTHQPQHF.